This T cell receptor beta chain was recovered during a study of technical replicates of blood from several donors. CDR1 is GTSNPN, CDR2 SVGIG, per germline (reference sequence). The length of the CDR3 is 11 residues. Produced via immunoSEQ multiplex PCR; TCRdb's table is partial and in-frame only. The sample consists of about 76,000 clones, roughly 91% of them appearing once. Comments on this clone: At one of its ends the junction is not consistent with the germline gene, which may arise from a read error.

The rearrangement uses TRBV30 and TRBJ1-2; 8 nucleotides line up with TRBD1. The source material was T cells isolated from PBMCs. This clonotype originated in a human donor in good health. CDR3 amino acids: CAWSHPGGAFF. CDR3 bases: TGTGCCTGGAGTCATCCAGGGGGCGCTTTCTTC.